This T cell receptor beta chain was obtained from a study of blood T cell repertoires in COVID-19. Study summary: COVID-19 samples collected from the United States, Italy and Spain covered acute and convalescent phases. Sample material is recorded as cDNA or gDNA derived from T cells, B-cell-depleted T cells, or PBMCs.

Seattle patient enrollment occurred during active infection, with longitudinal follow-up thereafter. The CDR3 is 13 amino acids. CDR1 is MDHEN, CDR2 SYDVKM, per germline. Trimming pared 6 bases from V and 2 bases from J, leaving 10 bases between. Per the original methods: Reference gene primer amplification gave nucleated cell count estimates. The table came from immunoSEQ multiplex PCR; TCRdb's copy has only in-frame clones and leaves some out. The V and J calls and the clone size are those of that table, but D and trimming were determined from the DNA. The data contain about 280,000 clones, roughly 86% of them singletons. This clone occurred once.

This chain uses TRBV28 with TRBJ1-2, with D possibly matching TRBD1 (5 bases). Source material: peripheral blood. The sequence derives from a woman under 40 with COVID-19, enrolled during active disease. For the CDR3, the DNA is TGTGCCAGCAGGATGACAGAAAACTATGGCTACACCTTC. Protein: CASRMTENYGYTF.